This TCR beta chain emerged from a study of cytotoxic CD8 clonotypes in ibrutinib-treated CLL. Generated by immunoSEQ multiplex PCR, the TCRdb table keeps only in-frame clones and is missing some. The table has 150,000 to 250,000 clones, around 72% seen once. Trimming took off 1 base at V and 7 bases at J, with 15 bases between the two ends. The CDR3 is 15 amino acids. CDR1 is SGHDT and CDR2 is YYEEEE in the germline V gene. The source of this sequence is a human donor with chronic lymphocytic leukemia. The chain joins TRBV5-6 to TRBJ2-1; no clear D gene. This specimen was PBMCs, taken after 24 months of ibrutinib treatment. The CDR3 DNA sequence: TGTGCCAGCAGCTTGCCCCTAGAAGGGTTGAATGAGCAGTTCTTC. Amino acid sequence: CASSLPLEGLNEQFF.